This T cell receptor (beta chain) was recorded in a study of CD8+CD57+ T cells in acquired aplastic anemia. For the study at large: Quantities of DNA derived from sorted CD4+ and CD8+ cells averaged around 3 ug. Findings and caveats of the study: For CD8+ Simpson's diversity, patients and controls showed no significant difference. The number of CD8+ CDR3 sequences shared by patients and controls was twenty-nine.

For CDR3 and TCR beta VDJ profiling, genomic DNA was the template used. TCRdb processed the reads anew with MiXCR; each CDR3 protein has one entry. Of over 150,000 distinct CDR3 sequences in the sample, roughly 63% were seen once. The CDR3 covers 15 residues. J was trimmed by 11 bases and V by 5 bases; bases with no gene match: 13. CDR1 and CDR2 (germline): SEHNR, FQNEAQ (reference sequence). To note about this clonotype: Its antigen is not identified.

Whoever was chosen for sequencing had shown CD8+CD57+ cell expansion by flow cytometry. None of the patients had been given any therapy when their blood was sampled. The gene calls are TRBV7-9 and TRBJ2-3; 10 nucleotides align to TRBD2. The source is a human donor with aplastic anemia. Sequenced input: sorted CD4+, CD8+, or CD8+CD57+ T cells (not recorded which) from PBMCs. The CDR3 region has the DNA TGTGCCAGCAGCCCCATAAGCGGGGGGGCGAGTGAGCAGTATTTT. It specifies CASSPISGGASEQYF.